Below are 22 T cell receptor beta chains sequenced from a single sample in a study of T cells in Graves' hyperthyroidism and ophthalmopathy. Researchers took RNA transcripts and amplified the TCR beta CDR3 regions from them. The HTBI primer set was used in a first-round RT-PCR of the TCR CDR3. TCRdb processed the multiplex PCR reads anew with MiXCR; each CDR3 protein has one entry. The table lists around 600,000 distinct CDR3 sequences, 13% to 15% of them singletons. The sequenced sample was blood. The receptors were sampled from a woman under 30 with Graves' ophthalmopathy.

This clonotype showed up many times. The chain employs TRBV20-1 and TRBJ2-5; 10 positions agree with TRBD1. The CDR3 covers 16 residues. Trimming cost V 1 base and J 4 bases; bases outside gene matches: 9. In germline, CDR1 is DFQATT, CDR2 SNEGSKA (reference sequence). The CDR3 protein is CSARGLTGGRGETQYF. In DNA form, the CDR3 reads TGCAGTGCTAGAGGTTTGACAGGGGGCCGTGGAGAGACCCAGTACTTC.

The chain recombines TRBV9 with TRBJ1-4; unclear D gene. The CDR3 contains 14 residues. Looked up from germline, CDR1 is SGDLS and CDR2 is YYNGEE. V lost 0 bases and J 8 bases, leaving 11 bases between the germline ends. The CDR3 DNA is TGTGCCAGCAGCGTAGGAAGGTTAGGGGAAAAACTGTTTTTT. Encoded protein: CASSVGRLGEKLFF.

This clonotype was detected many times. The rearrangement uses TRBV6-1 and TRBJ2-1, with D possibly being TRBD2 (6 bases). The CDR3 extends over 14 amino acids. Germline V lookup: CDR1 MNHNS, CDR2 SASEGT. The V gene lost 5 bases and the J gene lost 8 bases, with 16 bases spanning the gap. CDR3 loop: CASSYRRGSDEQFF. In nucleotides, the CDR3 is TGTGCCAGCAGTTATCGTCGGGGGAGCGATGAGCAGTTCTTC.

This rearrangement joins TRBV12-3 or TRBV12-4 to TRBJ2-5; 9 nucleotides align to TRBD2. Germline trimming cut 5 bases from V and 2 bases from J; bases unmatched to any gene: 3. The length of the CDR3 is 14 residues. Here the CDR3 reads CASSAGLAQETQYF. As DNA, the CDR3 is TGTGCCAGCAGTGCGGGACTAGCTCAAGAGACCCAGTACTTC.

At least ten counts were recorded for this clonotype. This chain joins TRBV6-1 and TRBJ2-7; no definite D call. The V and J ends lost 5 bases and 0 bases respectively, with 11 bases between them. CDR3 length: 14 residues. Germline CDR1 MNHNS, CDR2 SASEGT. Written as DNA, the CDR3 is TGTGCCAGCAGTCGACTCCTGAGCTCCTACGAGCAGTACTTC. It specifies CASSRLLSSYEQYF.

This clonotype was recorded many times. The J gene is TRBJ2-1, the V gene TRBV6-1; 9 nucleotides match TRBD2. Unmatched junction bases numbered 6, after V lost 6 bases and J lost 9 bases. Germline lookup yields CDR1 MNHNS and CDR2 SASEGT. The length of the CDR3 is 13 residues. The CDR3 DNA is TGTGCCAGCAGAGTAGCGGGAGTAAGTGAGCAGTTCTTC. Translating gives CASRVAGVSEQFF.

This clonotype was counted only a few times. The V call is TRBV9, the J call TRBJ2-5; possibly TRBD1 for D (7 bases). The germline V gene encodes CDR1 SGDLS and CDR2 YYNGEE. CDR3 length equals 18 residues. Deletions cut 0 bases from V and 7 bases from J, with 25 bases between. The CDR3 sequence: CASSVAQAGTAQEMTQYF. The CDR3 coding sequence is TGTGCCAGCAGCGTAGCCCAGGCGGGGACAGCCCAAGAGATGACCCAGTACTTC.

This clonotype was recorded many times. V usage is TRBV6-2 or TRBV6-3 and J usage is TRBJ2-3, with TRBD1 as a possible D gene (5 bases). V was clipped by 0 bases and J by 0 bases, with 10 bases between them. Germline V gene data show CDR1 as MNHEY and CDR2 as SVGEGT. The CDR3 runs to 16 residues. CDR3 loop: CASSYSKWGSTDTQYF. The CDR3 nucleotides are TGTGCCAGCAGTTACTCGAAGTGGGGCAGCACAGATACGCAGTATTTT.

The table lists this clonotype with many counts. The gene calls are TRBV6-5 and TRBJ2-1; TRBD2 matches 13 bases. CDR3 length: 18 residues. J gave up 7 bases and V 2 bases, and 11 bases lay outside the gene matches. The germline V gene has CDR1 MNHEY and CDR2 SVGAGI. The CDR3 DNA reads TGTGCCAGCAGTTACAACCCCAAACTAGCGGGAGGGTGGAATGAGCAGTTCTTC. Translation gives CASSYNPKLAGGWNEQFF.

As regards this clonotype: Being one base from a much bigger clone, this may be a read error. This chain connects TRBV6-2 or TRBV6-3 to TRBJ2-2; D uncertain. Germline V gene data show CDR1 as MNHEY and CDR2 as SVGEGT. This CDR3 comprises 16 residues. The V end was cut by 7 bases, the J end by 5 bases, with 20 bases between. The CDR3 sequence is CASTPTWERRTGELFF. The CDR3 DNA reads TGTGCCAGCACTCCCACGTGGGAAAGGCGGACCGGGGAGCTGTTTTTT.

This clonotype appeared a few times. The CDR3 here is CASSQDGSPWNEQFF. DNA of the CDR3: TGCGCCAGCAGCCAAGATGGGAGCCCGTGGAATGAGCAGTTCTTC. The chain carries TRBV4-3 and TRBJ2-1; weak D call: TRBD2 (5 bases). CDR1 is LGHNA, CDR2 YSLEER, per germline. This CDR3 is built from 15 residues. The V and J ends lost 0 bases and 7 bases respectively, with 13 bases between them.

Many counts were recorded for this clonotype. The junction and the germline gene differ at one end; a read error may be behind it. The CDR3 nucleotides are TGCAGCGCTAGAGACTGGGAAGGGACTAGCGGGGCGAGAGATACGCAGTATTTT. It yields the protein CSARDWEGTSGARDTQYF. The gene calls are TRBV20-1 and TRBJ2-3; TRBD2 matches at 13 bases. The CDR3 length is 18 residues. Germline V CDR1 and CDR2: DFQATT, SNEGSKA (reference sequence).

At least ten counts were recorded for this clonotype. The rearrangement uses TRBV10-3 and TRBJ2-2; D is possibly TRBD1 or TRBD2 (6 bases each). V was clipped by 0 bases and J by 5 bases, with 16 bases between them. This CDR3 is 17 amino acids long. Germline V CDR1 and CDR2: ENHRY, SYGVKD. This CDR3 reads CAISESYIGGGTGELFF. As DNA, the CDR3 is TGTGCCATCAGTGAGTCCTACATAGGGGGAGGAACCGGGGAGCTGTTTTTT.

The chain recombines TRBV30 with TRBJ2-7, with D possibly being TRBD1 (5 bases). The J call may be faulty, since TRBJ2-1 better matches the DNA end. The CDR3 has 11 residues. Germline CDR1 is GTSNPN and CDR2 is SVGIG (reference sequence). The CDR3 DNA sequence: TGTGCCTGGGGGGCCTGGTACGAGCAGTTCTTC. Translated, it gives CAWGAWYEQFF.

V usage is TRBV6-1 and J usage is TRBJ1-1; TRBD1 agrees at 9 bases. The CDR3 extends over 13 amino acids. Germline V gene lookup returns CDR1 MNHNS and CDR2 SASEGT. J was trimmed by 8 bases and V by 7 bases; bases with no gene match: 8. Here the CDR3 DNA reads TGTGCCAGCACCCAACAGGGGGCCCGGGAAGCTTTCTTT. It specifies CASTQQGAREAFF.

There are many counts of this clonotype. V and J are TRBV20-1 and TRBJ2-7; the D is unclear. CDR1 is DFQATT and CDR2 is SNEGSKA in the germline V gene (reference sequence). Trimming took 0 bases from V and 0 from J, leaving 12 bases between them. The CDR3 has 15 residues. CDR3 in DNA: TGCAGTGCTAGAGAGCCCCATGACATCTCCTACGAGCAGTACTTC. Amino acids: CSAREPHDISYEQYF.

This clonotype showed up just a few times. The chain couples TRBV14 to TRBJ1-2, with D uncertain. This CDR3 is built from 14 residues. In germline, CDR1 is SGHDN, CDR2 FVKESK. The ends were cut back, 2 bases at V and 0 bases at J, with 7 bases in the middle. The CDR3 DNA follows: TGTGCCAGCAGCCAATTGATTACTAACTATGGCTACACCTTC. This codes for CASSQLITNYGYTF. Full variable domain (outside the CDR3, taken from reference TRBV14 and TRBJ1-2): EAGVTQFPSHSVIEKGQTVTLRCDPISGHDNLYWYRRVMGKEIKFLLHFVKESKQDESGMPNNRFLAERTGGTYSTLKVQPAELEDSGVYFCASSQLITNYGYTFGSGTRLTVV.

The chain combines TRBV5-6 with TRBJ1-5; possible D gene TRBD1, 6 bases. CDR1 is SGHDT, CDR2 YYEEEE, per germline. CDR3 length: 15 amino acids. The germline V and J ends were trimmed by 0 bases and 4 bases, with 11 bases remaining between them. The CDR3 DNA is TGTGCCAGCAGCTTGGCCGGGGGCGCGAATCAGCCCCAGCATTTT. Translation: CASSLAGGANQPQHF.

The sample holds many counts of this clonotype. The genes are TRBV7-9 and TRBJ2-7; 8 bases fit TRBD2. The CDR3 is 14 amino acids. Germline assignment: CDR1 SEHNR and CDR2 FQNEAQ (reference sequence). Trimming removed 4 bases from V and 5 bases from J; junction bases left unmatched: 7. CDR3 nucleotide sequence: TGTGCCAGCAGCTCCCTAAGCGGGAGCAACGAGCAGTACTTC. It translates to CASSSLSGSNEQYF.

This clonotype showed up many times. V usage is TRBV11-1 and J usage is TRBJ2-1, with 9 bases that match TRBD2. This CDR3 region has 15 residues. The V gene's germline CDR1 is SGHAT and CDR2 FQDESV (reference sequence). The ends lost 4 bases at V and 8 bases at J; junction bases unmatched: 9. CDR3 region: CASSYQGLAAHEQFF. CDR3 sequence (DNA): TGTGCCAGCAGCTATCAGGGACTAGCAGCCCATGAGCAGTTCTTC.

This clonotype occurred once. The rearrangement uses TRBV25-1 and TRBJ1-3, with 10 bases lining up with TRBD1. After removal of 2 bases from V and 2 bases from J, the junction contained 0 bases not matched to a gene. CDR3 length: 15 residues. Germline V lookup: CDR1 MGHDK, CDR2 SYGVNS. The CDR3 is CASSEGQGAGNTIYF. The DNA for the CDR3 is TGTGCCAGCAGTGAAGGACAGGGGGCTGGAAACACCATATATTTT.

The rearrangement joins TRBV4-1 to TRBJ2-7; the D is unclear. CDR3 size: 15 residues. Germline V gene lookup returns CDR1 MGHRA and CDR2 YSYEKL. V was shortened by 3 bases and J by 6 bases, with 18 bases between the two germline ends. The CDR3 loop is CASSQRSIGSLEQYF. The DNA of the CDR3 is TGCGCCAGCAGCCAGAGATCTATAGGCTCCCTCGAGCAGTACTTC.